Listed below are T cell receptor beta chains from one sample, sequenced in a study of beta chain features in type 1 diabetes. Assay used: immunoSEQ multiplex PCR; TCRdb lists only in-frame clones, some missing. The table has hundreds of thousands of clones, 25% to 35% seen once. The sample taken for sequencing was naive CD4+ T cells from blood. Receptor source: a man aged 18 to 35 in good health. Both conserved end residues are part of each CDR3. The D gene is left open where the match is weak. Clone sizes are given selectively: once, few, many, or a class where the clone is expanded.

j_call: TRBJ2-7
clone_size: .
d_call: .
v_call: TRBV9
cdr3_nt: TGTGCCAGCAGCGTAGTGGGGGGAGAGCAGTACTTC
cdr3_aa: CASSVVGGEQYF

j_call: TRBJ2-2
clone_size: .
d_call: .
v_call: TRBV28
cdr3_nt: TGTGCCAGCAGTTTGGGCACCGGGGAGCTGTTTTTT
cdr3_aa: CASSLGTGELFF

j_call: TRBJ2-1
clone_size: once
d_call: TRBD2
v_call: TRBV4-3
cdr3_nt: TGCGCCAGCAGCCAAGATGGGCGGGAGGTAGTTAATGAGCAGTTCTTC
cdr3_aa: CASSQDGREVVNEQFF

j_call: TRBJ2-7
clone_size: .
d_call: .
v_call: TRBV28
cdr3_nt: TGTGCCAGCAGTTCTCCAGGGGATGCCTACGAGCAGTACTTC
cdr3_aa: CASSSPGDAYEQYF

j_call: TRBJ1-5
clone_size: few
d_call: .
v_call: TRBV29-1
cdr3_nt: TGCAGCGTTGCCGACGGGGCCAATCAGCCCCAGCATTTT
cdr3_aa: CSVADGANQPQHF

j_call: TRBJ2-3
clone_size: few
d_call: .
v_call: TRBV7-2
cdr3_nt: TGTGCCAGCAGCTTAAAGGCGGGACGAAATACGCAGTATTTT
cdr3_aa: CASSLKAGRNTQYF

j_call: TRBJ2-4
clone_size: .
d_call: .
v_call: TRBV30
cdr3_nt: TGTGCCTGGAGTATCAGGGTATCGGACATTCAGTACTTC
cdr3_aa: CAWSIRVSDIQYF

j_call: TRBJ2-3
clone_size: .
d_call: .
v_call: TRBV7-9
cdr3_nt: TGTGCCAGCAGCTTCCTCACAGGGCCCCTCGCGGGAGTAGATACGCAGTATTTT
cdr3_aa: CASSFLTGPLAGVDTQYF

j_call: TRBJ2-2
clone_size: .
d_call: .
v_call: TRBV9
cdr3_nt: TGTGCCAGCAAGTTAGGCCAGAACACCGGGGAGCTGTTTTTT
cdr3_aa: CASKLGQNTGELFF

j_call: TRBJ2-7
clone_size: .
d_call: .
v_call: TRBV27
cdr3_nt: TGTGCCAGCAGTTTATACCGGGGATCGTACGAGCAGTACTTC
cdr3_aa: CASSLYRGSYEQYF

j_call: TRBJ2-1
clone_size: few
d_call: .
v_call: TRBV5-1
cdr3_nt: TGCGCCAGCAGCTTGGAAGGGGCGGTTTACAATGAGCAGTTCTTC
cdr3_aa: CASSLEGAVYNEQFF

j_call: TRBJ2-5
clone_size: .
d_call: .
v_call: TRBV29-1
cdr3_nt: TGCAGCGTTGAAGGCGTGAACCAAGAGACCCAGTACTTC
cdr3_aa: CSVEGVNQETQYF

j_call: TRBJ2-1
clone_size: .
d_call: .
v_call: TRBV5-1
cdr3_nt: TGCGCCAGCAGCTTTTCCGGGACCGAGCAGTTCTTC
cdr3_aa: CASSFSGTEQFF

j_call: TRBJ1-2
clone_size: .
d_call: .
v_call: TRBV28
cdr3_nt: TGTGCCAGCAGTTTACGGCAGCTGTACTATGGCTACACCTTC
cdr3_aa: CASSLRQLYYGYTF

j_call: TRBJ2-5
clone_size: .
d_call: .
v_call: TRBV20-1
cdr3_nt: TGCAGTAAGACAGTCCAAGAGACCCAGTACTTC
cdr3_aa: CSKTVQETQYF

j_call: TRBJ1-1
clone_size: .
d_call: .
v_call: TRBV9
cdr3_nt: TGTGCCAGCAGCGTAGCACAGAACACTGAAGCTTTCTTT
cdr3_aa: CASSVAQNTEAFF

j_call: TRBJ2-5
clone_size: few
d_call: .
v_call: TRBV20-1
cdr3_nt: TGCAGTGCTGGGCAAGAGACCCAGTACTTC
cdr3_aa: CSAGQETQYF

j_call: TRBJ2-7
clone_size: .
d_call: .
v_call: TRBV10-3
cdr3_nt: TGTGCCATCAGTGAAAAATTGGCCTTCGAGCAGTACTTC
cdr3_aa: CAISEKLAFEQYF

j_call: TRBJ1-1
clone_size: .
d_call: .
v_call: TRBV7-9
cdr3_nt: TGTGCCAGCAGCTTCGGGGTAGGGGACACTGAAGCTTTCTTT
cdr3_aa: CASSFGVGDTEAFF

j_call: TRBJ2-7
clone_size: .
d_call: .
v_call: TRBV20-1
cdr3_nt: TGCAGTGCTAGAGGCTTAGGCGAGCAGTACTTC
cdr3_aa: CSARGLGEQYF

j_call: TRBJ1-5
clone_size: .
d_call: .
v_call: TRBV30
cdr3_nt: TGTGCCTGGAGGACACAAGCAAATCAGCCCCAGCATTTT
cdr3_aa: CAWRTQANQPQHF

j_call: TRBJ2-3
clone_size: .
d_call: .
v_call: TRBV30
cdr3_nt: TGTGCCTGGAGTTTACGAGATACGCAGTATTTT
cdr3_aa: CAWSLRDTQYF

j_call: TRBJ1-2
clone_size: few
d_call: TRBD1
v_call: TRBV9
cdr3_nt: TGTGCCAGCAGCACCCCCGGGACAGGGCATCTCACCTTC
cdr3_aa: CASSTPGTGHLTF

j_call: TRBJ1-4
clone_size: .
d_call: .
v_call: TRBV30
cdr3_nt: TGTGCCTGGAGTGTCAGGCAGGGAAGCGAAAAACTGTTTTTT
cdr3_aa: CAWSVRQGSEKLFF

j_call: TRBJ2-1
clone_size: few
d_call: .
v_call: TRBV7-2
cdr3_nt: TGTGCCAGCAGCCCGACTAGTAATGAGCAGTTCTTC
cdr3_aa: CASSPTSNEQFF

j_call: TRBJ1-1
clone_size: .
d_call: TRBD1
v_call: TRBV7-9
cdr3_nt: TGTGCCAGCAGCTTAGGACAGGGGAACACTGAAGCTTTCTTT
cdr3_aa: CASSLGQGNTEAFF

j_call: TRBJ1-4
clone_size: .
d_call: .
v_call: TRBV7-9
cdr3_nt: TGTGCCAGCAGCTTAGATCTAACAACTAATGAAAAACTGTTTTTT
cdr3_aa: CASSLDLTTNEKLFF

j_call: TRBJ2-7
clone_size: .
d_call: .
v_call: TRBV7-9
cdr3_nt: TGTGCCAGCAGCCCGTCAGGAGTCTACGAGCAGTACTTC
cdr3_aa: CASSPSGVYEQYF

j_call: TRBJ2-5
clone_size: few
d_call: TRBD1
v_call: TRBV5-1
cdr3_nt: TGCGCCAGCAGCTTGGTCGGGACAGGAGAGACCCAGTACTTC
cdr3_aa: CASSLVGTGETQYF

j_call: TRBJ2-7
clone_size: .
d_call: .
v_call: TRBV7-8
cdr3_nt: TGTGCCAGCAGCTTCCTAGCGACTAGCTCCTACGAGCAGTACTTC
cdr3_aa: CASSFLATSSYEQYF

j_call: TRBJ2-3
clone_size: few
d_call: .
v_call: TRBV29-1
cdr3_nt: TGCAGCGTTGTGGTCAGACTTAGCACAGATACGCAGTATTTT
cdr3_aa: CSVVVRLSTDTQYF

j_call: TRBJ1-2
clone_size: .
d_call: .
v_call: TRBV30
cdr3_nt: TGTGCCTGGAGTATTGGGGGAGATGGCTACACCTTC
cdr3_aa: CAWSIGGDGYTF

j_call: TRBJ2-1
clone_size: few
d_call: .
v_call: TRBV29-1
cdr3_nt: TGCAGCGTCGAGAGCGGGTACAATGAGCAGTTCTTC
cdr3_aa: CSVESGYNEQFF

j_call: TRBJ2-5
clone_size: .
d_call: .
v_call: TRBV7-2
cdr3_nt: TGTGCCAGCAGCTTAGATTGGGGCGCAGAGACCCAGTACTTC
cdr3_aa: CASSLDWGAETQYF

j_call: TRBJ1-3
clone_size: few
d_call: .
v_call: TRBV7-9
cdr3_nt: TGTGCCAGCAGCTTAGCACCCGGGACGGTGGAAAACACCATATATTTT
cdr3_aa: CASSLAPGTVENTIYF

j_call: TRBJ1-1
clone_size: .
d_call: .
v_call: TRBV30
cdr3_nt: TGTGCCTGGAGTGTCGGGAGGAACACTGAAGCTTTCTTT
cdr3_aa: CAWSVGRNTEAFF

j_call: TRBJ2-3
clone_size: .
d_call: .
v_call: TRBV7-9
cdr3_nt: TGTGCCAGCAGCTTAACACTACACACAGATACGCAGTATTTT
cdr3_aa: CASSLTLHTDTQYF

j_call: TRBJ2-3
clone_size: .
d_call: TRBD2
v_call: TRBV25-1
cdr3_nt: TGTGCCAGCAGTGAATCGGGAAGGACTAGGCGGAGCACAGATACGCAGTATTTT
cdr3_aa: CASSESGRTRRSTDTQYF

j_call: TRBJ2-5
clone_size: .
d_call: .
v_call: TRBV18
cdr3_nt: TGTGCCAGCTCGCCCGGGACACCCCCAGAGACCCAGTACTTC
cdr3_aa: CASSPGTPPETQYF

j_call: TRBJ2-3
clone_size: few
d_call: .
v_call: TRBV29-1
cdr3_nt: TGCAGCGTTGGCCAGGGCGGCCCAGATACGCAGTATTTT
cdr3_aa: CSVGQGGPDTQYF

j_call: TRBJ1-4
clone_size: .
d_call: .
v_call: TRBV4-1
cdr3_nt: TGCGCCAGCAGCCAAGCACAGGCAACTAATGAAAAACTGTTTTTT
cdr3_aa: CASSQAQATNEKLFF

j_call: TRBJ2-3
clone_size: .
d_call: TRBD1
v_call: TRBV30
cdr3_nt: TGTGCCTGGAGTCAGGGGGTGGCAGATACGCAGTATTTT
cdr3_aa: CAWSQGVADTQYF

j_call: TRBJ2-2
clone_size: .
d_call: .
v_call: TRBV7-2
cdr3_nt: TGTGCCAGCAGCCCCCGGGCACCCGTGGGGGAGCTGTTTTTT
cdr3_aa: CASSPRAPVGELFF

j_call: TRBJ2-2
clone_size: few
d_call: .
v_call: TRBV9
cdr3_nt: TGTGCCAGCAGCGTAGTGGTTACGGACGGGGAGCTGTTTTTT
cdr3_aa: CASSVVVTDGELFF

j_call: TRBJ2-5
clone_size: .
d_call: .
v_call: TRBV7-9
cdr3_nt: TGTGCCAGCAGCCTCGGGAGTGGGGAGACCCAGTACTTC
cdr3_aa: CASSLGSGETQYF

j_call: TRBJ2-1
clone_size: .
d_call: TRBD2
v_call: TRBV28
cdr3_nt: TGTGCAGCCGGGACTAGCGGGAGGGCCAGCCATGAGCAGTTCTTC
cdr3_aa: CAAGTSGRASHEQFF

j_call: TRBJ2-4
clone_size: few
d_call: TRBD2
v_call: TRBV9
cdr3_nt: TGTGCCAGCAGCGTAGAAGGAACTAGCGTGAAAAACATTCAGTACTTC
cdr3_aa: CASSVEGTSVKNIQYF

j_call: TRBJ2-1
clone_size: few
d_call: .
v_call: TRBV7-9
cdr3_nt: TGTGCCAGCAGCTTTGAGGTCCACAATGAGCAGTTCTTC
cdr3_aa: CASSFEVHNEQFF

j_call: TRBJ2-1
clone_size: .
d_call: TRBD2
v_call: TRBV6-1
cdr3_nt: TGTGCCAGCAGTGAACTTGCTAGCGGGAGCAATGAGCAGTTCTTC
cdr3_aa: CASSELASGSNEQFF

j_call: TRBJ2-1
clone_size: few
d_call: .
v_call: TRBV2
cdr3_nt: TGTGCCAGCAGTCGACTGAGCCAAGAGTTCTTC
cdr3_aa: CASSRLSQEFF

j_call: TRBJ2-1
clone_size: few
d_call: .
v_call: TRBV30
cdr3_nt: TGTGCCTGGACTCCAGTGAGCTCCTACAATGAGCAGTTCTTC
cdr3_aa: CAWTPVSSYNEQFF

j_call: TRBJ1-2
clone_size: .
d_call: .
v_call: TRBV28
cdr3_nt: TGTGCCAGCAGTGAACCTTTGTTTCGGACGCAAGGAAGAGGCTACACCTTC
cdr3_aa: CASSEPLFRTQGRGYTF

j_call: TRBJ2-7
clone_size: .
d_call: .
v_call: TRBV20-1
cdr3_nt: TGCAGTGCTAGAGGCGGCTACGAGCAGTACTTC
cdr3_aa: CSARGGYEQYF

j_call: TRBJ1-1
clone_size: .
d_call: TRBD1
v_call: TRBV29-1
cdr3_nt: TGCAGCGTCCAAACAGGGGTGGCCACTGAAGCTTTCTTT
cdr3_aa: CSVQTGVATEAFF

j_call: TRBJ2-3
clone_size: .
d_call: .
v_call: TRBV5-1
cdr3_nt: TGCGCCAGCAGCTTGATACTCACAGATACGCAGTATTTT
cdr3_aa: CASSLILTDTQYF